This TCR beta chain stems from a study of graft-versus-host responses after intestinal transplantation (dated by TCRdb to the early 2020s). Some background on the complete study: Multivisceral, liver-intestinal, or isolated intestinal transplants were received by the recipients. Anti-thymocyte globulin induction was given to all recipients, followed by maintenance tacrolimus and steroids for 2 to 4 years. Graft-versus-host and host-versus-graft alloreactive T cell clones were tracked in the graft, circulation and bone marrow after intestinal transplantation using bulk TCR-beta CDR3 sequencing. To identify alloreactive clones, pre-transplant mixed lymphocyte reaction products were sequenced and then compared with unstimulated pre-transplant donor and recipient T cells. The cohort enrolled roughly 25 intestinal transplant recipients including one retransplant, and a few patients lacking pretransplant specimens were excluded. Donor T cell macrochimerism was defined as a peak of at least 4% donor T cells among recipient peripheral blood mononuclear cells. Rather than going through the commercial service, samples from a few later patients were sequenced in-house on an Illumina MiSeq and processed with MiXCR. The study at large found these results: Peak levels of circulating GvH clones were associated with declines in HvG clones early after transplant. The relatively low number and heterogeneity of intestinal transplant patients limited the conclusions. In the allografts of patients with donor T cell macrochimerism, GvH to HvG T cell clonal ratios were high. GvH clones were detected in recipient bone marrow, and some appeared earlier in ileal mucosa or blood, consistent with an intestinal mucosal origin.

With respect to this clone: Per-base qualities were not stored, and no clone one base away is much larger.

The time point label on this specimen signifies: cells obtained before transplantation from donor or recipient. In the mixed lymphocyte reactions, about 200,000 CFSE-labeled pre-transplant responders were plated with about 200,000 irradiated violet-dye-labeled stimulators and cultured for about six days. Proliferating CD3+CD4+CFSE-low and CD3+CD8+CFSE-low responder cells were FACS-sorted on a BD Influx sorter after the mixed lymphocyte reaction. The library was produced with the immunoSEQ multiplex PCR assay. For most patients, genomic DNA was isolated using the Qiagen DNeasy Blood and Tissue Kit and was shipped frozen to Adaptive Biotechnologies for TCR sequencing. High-throughput TCR-beta CDR3 sequencing of genomic DNA from most patients was performed by Adaptive Biotechnologies. The source study handled its data this way. Adaptive's ImmunoSEQ software supplied the TCR sequencing data for more than 15 patients, while MiXCR and VDJtools were used to process a few other patients. CD4 versus CD8 sorting errors were corrected by removing sequences found in both subsets at a frequency ratio below 5:1. CDR3 nucleotide sequences shared between donor and recipient were removed because their origin could not be assigned. Alloreactive clones required at least 2-fold expansion over unstimulated cells and minimum CFSE-low frequency of 0.002% (template counts) or 0.001% (read counts). A clone was considered mappable if detected in the sequenced pre-transplant spleen, lymph node, or MLR CFSE-low populations of the donor or recipient. The cumulative frequency of alloreactive clones was calculated as a percentage of all sequences, weighted by copy number. Here the immuneACCESS table is served through TCRdb, limited to in-frame sequences with V and J called. Missing clones are a known gap in these copies; in checked studies unresolved V genes cover under half, and the rest lacks a known reason. V and J calls and clone size are given by that table; D and trimming were obtained from the DNA. In all, the sample holds some 19,000 clones, and approximately 35% of those were seen once. The ten most abundant clones make up 1.5% to 2.5% of the sample.

The CDR3 spans 14 residues, from the cysteine through the phenylalanine. Kept here is only the CDR3 DNA, which spans 42 bases and is read in frame from base 1. In this chain, TRBV21-1 is recombined with TRBJ2-5; the listed D gene, TRBD1, was not tested against the DNA. TRBV21-1 is a known pseudogene. The TCR was taken from a human patient who was an organ donor for intestinal transplantation. This sample comprised alloreactive CD4+ T cells from a mixed lymphocyte reaction culture, obtained before transplantation. The sample's cell subset or site label, in plain terms: CFSE-low proliferating T cells sorted from approximately 6-day pre-transplant mixed lymphocyte reaction (GvH or HvG direction). The CDR3 region: CASSKDGPQETQYF. The DNA reads TGTGCCAGCAGCAAAGATGGGCCCCAAGAGACCCAGTACTTC.